This TCR beta chain stems from a study of T cells after yellow fever vaccination. The CDR3 sequence is 13 residues long. Germline CDR1 reads SGHVS; CDR2 reads FQNEAQ. The ends were cut back, 0 bases at V and 10 bases at J, with 7 bases in the middle. A 5'RACE template-switching step, the method used to make TCR cDNA, added a universal primer site and UMIs. TCRdb reanalysed the 5' RACE reads using MiXCR and keeps one entry per CDR3 protein. The sample carries under 550,000 distinct CDR3 sequences, around a fifth recorded once. In the case of this clonotype: Its target is unknown.

The study's findings and limits: Boosting was followed by the reappearance of most primary-vaccination clones (about 97% CD4, 70% to 90% CD8). Highly abundant clonotypes carried over from the bulk population could end up in FACS-sorted repertoires as contaminants. Of the clonotypes, a small share occurred in both CD4 and CD8 compartments.

Sequences were derived from PBMCs, sampled roughly 20 days after the first yellow fever vaccination. This TCR was recovered from a man aged 18 to 30 who received the YFV17D yellow fever vaccine. The gene calls are TRBV7-8 and TRBJ1-6; D is unclear. The CDR3 is CASSLAWGSPLHF. CDR3 sequence (DNA): TGTGCCAGCAGCTTAGCCTGGGGATCACCCCTCCACTTT.